These T cell receptor beta chains were read from a single sample in a study of OX40 agonist ivuxolimab in advanced cancers. Sequenced by immunoSEQ multiplex PCR; TCRdb stores in-frame clones only, minus some. The sample carries 60,000 to 70,000 clones, around 83% recorded once. Sequencing was performed on CD4+ or CD8+ T cells sorted from blood, taken in a trial of the OX40 agonist ivuxolimab. These receptors all come from an adult with an advanced solid tumor such as melanoma, head and neck, liver or kidney cancer. Each CDR3 is given with its conserved first and last residue. Each record gives: clone size, D gene, V gene, J gene, CDR3 protein, CDR3 DNA. A D gene is named only where the DNA matches it firmly. Not every row has a clone size; where given, it reads once, few, many or a size class.

.	TRBD1	TRBV19	TRBJ1-2	CASKAGGQTYGYTF	TGTGCCAGTAAGGCCGGGGGACAGACCTATGGCTACACCTTC
.	.	TRBV18	TRBJ2-7	CASSPRRSYEQYF	TGTGCCAGCTCACCCCGGCGATCCTACGAGCAGTACTTC
.	TRBD1	TRBV11-3	TRBJ1-5	CASSLDRGTGGSNQPQHF	TGTGCCAGCAGCTTAGATCGGGGGACAGGGGGTAGCAATCAGCCCCAGCATTTT
medium-sized	.	TRBV4-3	TRBJ1-5	CATSKDPSGQPQHF	TGCGCCACCTCTAAGGATCCCAGCGGTCAGCCCCAGCATTTT
.	.	TRBV7-9	TRBJ2-5	CASSGVVGQETQYF	TGTGCCAGCAGTGGGGTGGTCGGCCAAGAGACCCAGTACTTC
.	.	TRBV5-1	TRBJ1-1	CASSPNADNTEAFF	TGCGCCAGCAGCCCCAACGCGGATAACACTGAAGCTTTCTTT
.	.	TRBV1	TRBJ2-4	CTSSHPLDIQYF	TGCACCAGCAGCCATCCCCTGGACATTCAGTACTTC
.	.	TRBV7-2	TRBJ1-4	CASSLMGDEKLFF	TGTGCCAGCAGCTTAATGGGGGATGAAAAACTGTTTTTT
.	.	TRBV6-1	TRBJ1-6	CASSEVSVKNSPLHF	TGTGCCAGCAGTGAAGTCAGCGTAAAAAATTCACCCCTCCACTTT
.	TRBD2	TRBV7-9	TRBJ2-2	CASSSSGLAGLAGELFF	TGTGCCAGCAGCTCCTCCGGACTAGCGGGATTAGCCGGGGAGCTGTTTTTT
.	.	TRBV7-9	TRBJ2-5	CASSLSSGEQETQYF	TGTGCCAGCAGCTTATCATCTGGAGAACAAGAGACCCAGTACTTC
.	.	TRBV19	TRBJ2-3	CASSIMGPGGDTQYF	TGTGCCAGTAGTATTATGGGGCCTGGTGGAGATACGCAGTATTTT
.	.	TRBV10-1	TRBJ1-4	CASSESGASNEKLFF	TGCGCCAGCAGTGAGTCTGGGGCTTCTAATGAAAAACTGTTTTTT
.	.	TRBV7-8	TRBJ2-7	CASSQDYNLAGYEQYF	TGTGCCAGCAGCCAAGATTACAATTTGGCAGGGTACGAGCAGTACTTC
once	TRBD2	TRBV5-4	TRBJ2-5	CASSLEAAGGQETQYF	TGTGCCAGCAGCTTGGAAGCAGCGGGGGGACAAGAGACCCAGTACTTC
.	.	TRBV29-1	TRBJ2-5	CSVAGVQETQYF	TGCAGCGTTGCTGGGGTACAAGAGACCCAGTACTTC
once	.	TRBV7-2	TRBJ1-3	CASSPIGGLTGNTIYF	TGTGCCAGCAGCCCGATCGGGGGGCTGACTGGAAACACCATATATTTT
.	TRBD1	TRBV5-1	TRBJ2-6	CASSRWAGTDLTGANVLTF	TGCGCCAGCAGCCGGTGGGCCGGGACAGATTTGACTGGGGCCAACGTCCTGACTTTC
once	TRBD2	TRBV12-5	TRBJ2-7	CASGSGLAGPSYEQYF	TGTGCTAGTGGTTCAGGACTAGCGGGACCTTCCTACGAGCAGTACTTC
few	TRBD2	TRBV5-1	TRBJ2-1	CASSSLGTSGRSSYNEQFF	TGCGCCAGCAGCTCATTGGGGACTAGCGGGAGAAGCTCCTACAATGAGCAGTTCTTC
.	.	TRBV6-4	TRBJ2-2	CASSLASNTGELFF	TGTGCCAGCAGCCTGGCTTCGAACACCGGGGAGCTGTTTTTT
.	.	TRBV15	TRBJ2-2	CATSRELGASVNTGELFF	TGTGCCACCAGCAGAGAATTAGGGGCTAGCGTAAACACCGGGGAGCTGTTTTTT
.	.	TRBV6-6	TRBJ2-3	CASSYSFQGRSDTQYF	TGTGCCAGCAGTTACTCCTTCCAGGGGAGATCGGATACGCAGTATTTT
.	TRBD1	TRBV4-2	TRBJ2-7	CASSQDPTGVSYEQYF	TGTGCCAGCAGCCAAGACCCGACAGGGGTTTCCTACGAGCAGTACTTC
once	TRBD1	TRBV10-3	TRBJ2-1	CAISGGQVENEQFF	TGTGCCATCAGTGGGGGACAGGTGGAGAATGAGCAGTTCTTC
.	TRBD2	TRBV7-3	TRBJ2-2	CASSLNAGGPNTGELFF	TGTGCCAGCAGCTTAAATGCGGGAGGGCCGAACACCGGGGAGCTGTTTTTT